Below are 16 T cell receptor beta chains sequenced from a single sample in a study of blood T cell repertoires in COVID-19. Some clones are missing from TCRdb's copy, which holds only in-frame ones; the method was immunoSEQ multiplex PCR. The sample carries about 91,000 clones, approximately 90% recorded once. Specimen: peripheral blood. The receptor set was obtained from a woman of 80 years or more with active COVID-19.

This clone was observed once. J is TRBJ2-7 and V is TRBV5-1; 15 positions match TRBD2. CDR3 length equals 19 residues. Germline lookup yields CDR1 SGHRS and CDR2 YFSETQ. V shed 5 bases, J shed 1 base, and the junction held 13 bases outside the gene matches. CDR3 coding DNA: TGCGCCAGCAGTCCTACCCCGGGACTAGCGGGAGGTAGATCCTACGAGCAGTACTTC. Translated: CASSPTPGLAGGRSYEQYF.

This chain's CDR3 is CASSYSRVLAQPYNEQFF. In DNA, the CDR3 is TGTGCCAGCAGTTACTCGAGGGTATTAGCGCAGCCCTACAATGAGCAGTTCTTC. The rearrangement links TRBV6-2 or TRBV6-3 to TRBJ2-1, with a tentative D call TRBD2 (5 bases). V was clipped by 0 bases and J by 2 bases, with 17 bases between them. The CDR3 is 18 amino acids. From germline, CDR1 is MNHEY and CDR2 SVGEGT.

This chain joins TRBV28 and TRBJ1-6; the D gene is possibly TRBD1 (5 bases). Trimming cost V 6 bases and J 7 bases, with 19 bases left between them. CDR3 length equals 16 residues. Germline V gives CDR1 MDHEN, CDR2 SYDVKM. The CDR3 nucleotides are TGTGCCAGCAGCTCTTCTCGGGGGATTTGGAATTCACCCCTCCACTTT. Residues: CASSSSRGIWNSPLHF. The full variable domain, completed using reference TRBV28 and TRBJ1-6, is DVKVTQSSRYLVKRTGEKVFLECVQDMDHENMFWYRQDPGLGLRLIYFSYDVKMKEKGDIPEGYSVSREKKERFSLILESASTNQTSMYLCASSSSRGIWNSPLHFGNGTRLTVT.

About this clone: At one boundary the junction diverges from the germline segment, which might be a read error. V gene TRBV5-1 combines with J gene TRBJ2-1; TRBD2 aligns across 10 bases. The CDR3 consists of 18 residues. CDR1 and CDR2 (germline): SGHRS, YFSETQ. The CDR3, as DNA: TGCGCCAGCACCTTGAGGGGCCTAGCGGGAGTTACCTACAATGAGCAGTTCTTC. Translation: CASTLRGLAGVTYNEQFF.

The chain links TRBV7-2 to TRBJ2-3, with 7 positions matching TRBD2. CDR1 and CDR2 (germline): SGHTA, FQGNSA. With 1 base clipped from V and 5 bases from J, the junction kept 9 bases outside the gene matches. CDR3 length: 16 residues. CDR3 protein: CASSLGAGEVGDTQYF. The CDR3, as DNA: TGTGCCAGCAGCTTAGGGGCGGGAGAGGTTGGAGATACGCAGTATTTT.

The chain is built from TRBV3-1 (or the pseudogene TRBV3-2) and TRBJ2-2; TRBD2 matches at 7 bases. Germline V CDR1 and CDR2: LGHDT, YNNKEL (reference sequence). The CDR3 is 14 amino acids. The trim removed 8 bases at V and 2 bases at J, leaving 5 bases unmatched. The CDR3 spells CASLSGFNTGELFF. For the CDR3, the DNA is TGTGCCAGCCTTAGCGGGTTCAACACCGGGGAGCTGTTTTTT.

The chain uses TRBV7-2 and TRBJ2-7; 9 nucleotides align to TRBD2. The germline V gene has CDR1 SGHTA and CDR2 FQGNSA. Trimming removed 3 bases from V and 7 bases from J; junction bases left unmatched: 10. The CDR3 contains 15 residues. CDR3 residues: CASSFVLGAGGEQYF. CDR3 coding DNA: TGTGCCAGCAGCTTTGTTCTCGGGGCGGGAGGGGAGCAGTACTTC.

This chain joins TRBV28 and TRBJ2-2, with a tentative D call TRBD1 (7 bases). The V end was cut by 1 base, the J end by 7 bases, with 16 bases between. The CDR3 contains 16 residues. Germline CDR1 and CDR2: MDHEN and SYDVKM. The CDR3: CASSLLLGQEGGELFF. CDR3 DNA: TGTGCCAGCAGTTTATTATTAGGACAGGAGGGCGGGGAGCTGTTTTTT. The full variable domain, with the rest looked up from reference TRBV28 and TRBJ2-2, is DVKVTQSSRYLVKRTGEKVFLECVQDMDHENMFWYRQDPGLGLRLIYFSYDVKMKEKGDIPEGYSVSREKKERFSLILESASTNQTSMYLCASSLLLGQEGGELFFGEGSRLTVL.

The chain employs TRBV4-3 and TRBJ1-4, with D perhaps TRBD1 (6 bases). This CDR3 region has 15 residues. Germline CDR1 reads LGHNA; CDR2 reads YSLEER. V lost 5 bases and J lost 7, with 17 bases in between. This chain's CDR3 is CASSAYRASGEKLFF. The CDR3 DNA is TGCGCCAGCAGCGCTTACAGGGCATCGGGTGAAAAACTGTTTTTT.

This chain links TRBV19 with TRBJ1-2; 7 nucleotides match TRBD1. From germline, CDR1 is LNHDA and CDR2 SQIVND (reference sequence). The CDR3 length is 13 residues. V lost 6 bases, J lost 4 bases, and 5 bases stayed unmatched. The CDR3 sequence: CASRDRAAYGYTF. In nucleotides, the CDR3 is TGTGCCAGTAGAGACAGGGCTGCCTATGGCTACACCTTC.

This rearrangement joins TRBV6-6 to TRBJ1-2; a weak D match, TRBD1 (5 bases). V lost 8 bases and J lost 2, with 12 bases in between. The CDR3 loop spans 13 amino acids. Germline-derived CDR1 and CDR2 are MNHNY and SVGAGI (reference sequence). The CDR3 reads CASSPGSNYGYTF. CDR3 in DNA: TGTGCCAGCTCCCCAGGGTCGAACTATGGCTACACCTTC.

This rearrangement joins TRBV12-3 or TRBV12-4 to TRBJ2-2; 7 bases map to TRBD2. With 6 bases clipped from V and 7 bases from J, the junction kept 5 bases outside the gene matches. The CDR3 has 13 residues. The chain's CDR3 is CASRWTRGGELFF. The CDR3 DNA reads as TGTGCCAGCAGATGGACTAGGGGCGGGGAGCTGTTTTTT.

The chain has TRBV7-2 and TRBJ2-7, with 8 bases lining up with TRBD2. The V gene's germline CDR1 is SGHTA and CDR2 FQGNSA. V shed 6 bases and J 0 bases; nucleotides not matched to a gene: 7. The CDR3 length is 15 residues. The CDR3 sequence is CASSTTGTSSYEQYF. CDR3 nucleotide sequence: TGTGCCAGCAGTACGACCGGGACTAGCTCCTACGAGCAGTACTTC.

The table lists this clone with a count of one. The chain links TRBV29-1 to TRBJ1-2, with TRBD1 matching over 7 bases. The V gene's germline CDR1 is SQVTM and CDR2 ANQGSEA. CDR3 length equals 15 residues. Losses at the gene ends were 0 bases for V and 8 bases for J; bases not matched to a gene: 12. In DNA, the CDR3 is TGCAGCGTTGAAGATCTTGTGGAGGGGGCGAGAGGCTACACCTTC. Translation: CSVEDLVEGARGYTF.

This clone was seen only a few times. This chain connects TRBV5-4 to TRBJ2-7, with 7 positions matching TRBD1. Germline trimming cut 3 bases from V and 7 bases from J; bases unmatched to any gene: 4. The CDR3 is 12 amino acids. Germline CDR1 SGHNT, CDR2 YYREEE (reference sequence). This CDR3 reads CASSSWDREQYF. Here the CDR3 DNA reads TGTGCCAGCAGCTCCTGGGACAGAGAGCAGTACTTC.

The rearrangement links TRBV6-1 to TRBJ1-3; D is ambiguous. CDR1 is MNHNS, CDR2 SASEGT, per germline. The CDR3 runs 14 residues. Trimming removed 3 bases from V and 4 bases from J, with 10 bases in between. CDR3 sequence reads: CASSEGRAGNTIYF. As DNA, the CDR3 is TGTGCCAGCAGTGAGGGGAGAGCCGGAAACACCATATATTTT.